The clone carrying this T cell receptor beta chain has just a few counts. Its antigen is not identified. This specimen comes from a study of response to subunit inactivated influenza vaccine. General study results and limits: Few new T cells, the authors suggested, are recruited by each seasonal influenza vaccination.

Trimming pared 6 bases from V and 0 bases from J, leaving 15 bases between. CDR3 length equals 16 residues. TCRdb re-analysed the RT-PCR reads in MiXCR, keeping a single row per CDR3 protein. The sample records approximately 490,000 distinct CDR3 sequences, 6% to 9% being singletons. The chain links TRBV12-3 or TRBV12-4 to TRBJ1-3; maybe TRBD1 (5 bases). This receptor was taken from a man in his fifties or sixties who received an inactivated influenza vaccine. The input for sequencing was PBMCs from blood, taken roughly 24 months after vaccination. This CDR3 is CASSWTLGLSGNTIYF. CDR3 sequence (DNA): TGTGCCAGCAGCTGGACCCTGGGACTCTCTGGAAACACCATATATTTT.